The 11 T cell receptor beta chains reported below all come from one sample, sequenced in a study of blood T cell repertoires in COVID-19. Data came from immunoSEQ multiplex PCR; TCRdb stores just in-frame clones and leaves some out. The sample lists about 18,000 clones, 77% occurring once. The specimen was peripheral blood. The receptors were sampled from a man aged 65 to 85 with COVID-19, enrolled during active disease.

The chain is built from TRBV13 and TRBJ2-7; the match to TRBD2 covers 8 bases. The CDR3 is 16 residues long. The ends lost 5 bases at V and 5 bases at J; junction bases unmatched: 14. Germline V gene data show CDR1 as PRHDT and CDR2 as FYEKMQ (reference sequence). The CDR3 sequence: CASSTQRAGGADEQYF. The CDR3 region has the DNA TGTGCCAGCAGCACCCAAAGGGCGGGAGGAGCTGACGAGCAGTACTTC.

V usage is TRBV3-1 (or the pseudogene TRBV3-2) and J usage is TRBJ2-7; possibly TRBD1 for D (6 bases). CDR3 length equals 14 residues. V was shortened by 2 bases and J by 3 bases, with 11 bases between the two germline ends. The germline V gene encodes CDR1 LGHDT and CDR2 YNNKEL (reference sequence). CDR3 DNA sequence: TGTGCCAGCAGCCAACAGGACAGTCTCTACGAGCAGTACTTC. It is translated as CASSQQDSLYEQYF.

This chain links TRBV4-2 with TRBJ1-6; the D gene is possibly TRBD1 (5 bases). V gave up 6 bases and J gave up 8 bases, with 14 bases separating them. Germline V CDR1 and CDR2: LGHNA, YNFKEQ. This CDR3 has 14 residues. For the CDR3, the DNA is TGTGCCAGCAGACCCGGGACTGAGGATTCACCCCTCCACTTT. Its protein product is CASRPGTEDSPLHF.

The gene calls are TRBV27 and TRBJ1-1, with TRBD1 matching over 9 bases. The germline V gene encodes CDR1 MNHEY and CDR2 SMNVEV (reference sequence). V shed 7 bases, J shed 1 base, and the junction held 16 bases outside the gene matches. The CDR3 covers 18 residues. CDR3 DNA: TGTGCCAGCACAAGTTCCGGGACAGGGAGGGAAAGGAACACTGAAGCTTTCTTT. This encodes CASTSSGTGRERNTEAFF.

This clone was recorded once. This chain links TRBV5-5 with TRBJ1-1, with 7 nucleotides matching TRBD1. CDR3 length: 15 amino acids. V lost 4 bases and J lost 1; bases outside the gene matches: 7. In germline, CDR1 is SGHKS, CDR2 YYEKEE (reference sequence). DNA for the CDR3: TGTGCCAGCAGCCCCATAGGACAGGCGAACACTGAAGCTTTCTTT. Encoded protein: CASSPIGQANTEAFF.

V and J are TRBV5-4 and TRBJ2-2; 9 positions agree with TRBD2. Trimming took 7 bases from V and 2 from J; bases not matched to a gene: 3. CDR1 is SGHNT and CDR2 is YYREEE in the germline V gene (reference sequence). This CDR3 is built from 14 residues. CDR3 sequence: CASDSGGNTGELFF. The CDR3 DNA reads as TGTGCCAGCGATAGCGGGGGAAACACCGGGGAGCTGTTTTTT.

The chain links TRBV6-1 to TRBJ1-2; no firm D call. Trimming removed 3 bases at V and 5 bases at J, with 10 bases between. Germline V lookup: CDR1 MNHNS, CDR2 SASEGT. The CDR3 loop spans 13 amino acids. The CDR3 is CASSERGQYGYTF. The CDR3, as DNA: TGTGCCAGCAGTGAGAGAGGGCAGTATGGCTACACCTTC.

The chain uses TRBV19 and TRBJ1-4, with D perhaps TRBD1 (6 bases). The CDR3 is made up of 16 amino acids. Looked up from germline, CDR1 is LNHDA and CDR2 is SQIVND (reference sequence). V lost 3 bases and J lost 5, with 16 bases in between. The CDR3 DNA sequence: TGTGCCAGTAGTATGAACTTGGGGGCTGGAAATGAAAAACTGTTTTTT. Its translation: CASSMNLGAGNEKLFF.

This clone has a handful of counts. The chain joins TRBV6-6 to TRBJ1-5; 9 nucleotides agree with TRBD1. After removal of 7 bases from V and 4 bases from J, the junction contained 11 bases not matched to a gene. Germline-derived CDR1 and CDR2 are MNHNY and SVGAGI (reference sequence). This CDR3 region has 16 residues. DNA of the CDR3: TGTGCCAGCAATCCGGGACAGGGCTATTTAAATCAGCCCCAGCATTTT. Its protein product is CASNPGQGYLNQPQHF.

CDR3 sequence: CASSRRQPANYGYTF. CDR3 coding DNA: TGTGCCAGCAGTCGGAGACAGCCGGCTAACTATGGCTACACCTTC. This sequence joins TRBV27 and TRBJ1-2; tentative D call: TRBD1 (5 bases). The CDR3 is 15 residues long. Trimming left V 5 bases short and J 0 bases short, with 13 bases between. CDR1 is MNHEY, CDR2 SMNVEV, per germline (reference sequence).

The gene calls are TRBV19 and TRBJ1-1; D may be TRBD1 (5 bases). In germline, CDR1 is LNHDA, CDR2 SQIVND (reference sequence). V shed 11 bases and J shed 1 base, with 14 bases lying between them. The CDR3 loop spans 13 amino acids. CDR3 coding DNA: TGTGCCGGACGTGGGGCCGGGAACACTGAAGCTTTCTTT. The encoded protein is CAGRGAGNTEAFF. Full variable domain (missing parts from reference TRBV19 and TRBJ1-1): DGGITQSPKYLFRKEGQNVTLSCEQNLNHDAMYWYRQDPGQGLRLIYYSQIVNDFQKGDIAEGYSVSREKKESFPLTVTSAQKNPTAFYLCAGRGAGNTEAFFGQGTRLTVV.